Presented here are 32 T cell receptor beta chains from one specimen sequenced in a study of T cell responses to AZD1222 COVID-19 vaccine. Method: immunoSEQ multiplex PCR; TCRdb's copy keeps in-frame clones and lacks some. This table has about 150,000 clones, roughly 93% appearing once. The source was peripheral blood, collected 28 days after the second AZD1222 dose. Receptors were obtained from an adult who received the AZD1222 COVID-19 vaccine.

V and J are TRBV5-1 and TRBJ1-4; 9 bases agree with TRBD1. The length of the CDR3 is 16 residues. The junction had 0 bases not matched to a gene; V was cut back by 0 bases and J by 0 bases. Germline V gene lookup returns CDR1 SGHRS and CDR2 YFSETQ. The CDR3 sequence is CASSLGQGATNEKLFF. The CDR3 DNA follows: TGCGCCAGCAGCTTGGGACAGGGGGCAACTAATGAAAAACTGTTTTTT. Drawing the rest from reference TRBV5-1 and TRBJ1-4, the complete variable domain is KAGVTQTPRYLIKTRGQQVTLSCSPISGHRSVSWYQQTPGQGLQFLFEYFSETQRNKGNFPGRFSGRQFSNSRSEMNVSTLELGDSALYLCASSLGQGATNEKLFFGSGTQLSVL.

This chain links TRBV29-1 with TRBJ1-2, with 7 nucleotides matching TRBD1. Trimming at V came to 6 bases and at J to 3 bases, leaving 13 bases not matched to a gene. CDR1 is SQVTM, CDR2 ANQGSEA, per germline. The CDR3 sequence is 15 residues long. This CDR3 reads CSVGRDSRLHYGYTF. The CDR3 nucleotides read TGCAGCGTCGGCAGGGACAGTCGTTTGCACTATGGCTACACCTTC.

V gene TRBV5-1 combines with J gene TRBJ1-2; D is undetermined. CDR3 length equals 13 residues. CDR1 is SGHRS and CDR2 is YFSETQ in the germline V gene. The V and J ends lost 3 bases and 2 bases respectively, with 8 bases between them. The CDR3, as DNA: TGCGCCAGCAGCTACGACTCAAACTATGGCTACACCTTC. Amino acids: CASSYDSNYGYTF.

The chain employs TRBV12-5 and TRBJ1-1; the D is unclear. There are 14 residues in the CDR3. Germline V gene lookup returns CDR1 LGHNT and CDR2 FRNRAP. V was cut by 5 bases and J by 5 bases, with 15 bases left in between. The CDR3 sequence: CASGTTPMRTEAFF. The CDR3 coding sequence is TGTGCTAGTGGTACCACCCCGATGAGGACTGAAGCTTTCTTT.

V and J are TRBV5-4 and TRBJ2-7; the match to TRBD2 covers 8 bases. Germline-derived CDR1 and CDR2 are SGHNT and YYREEE (reference sequence). The CDR3 extends over 15 amino acids. Losses at the gene ends were 0 bases for V and 4 bases for J; bases not matched to a gene: 6. The CDR3 reads CASSLDTGGPYEQYF. CDR3 nucleotides: TGTGCCAGCAGCTTGGATACGGGAGGGCCATACGAGCAGTACTTC.

The chain has TRBV3-1 (or the pseudogene TRBV3-2) and TRBJ1-1; 9 bases align to TRBD1. Germline lookup yields CDR1 LGHDT and CDR2 YNNKEL (reference sequence). The CDR3 is 15 residues long. With V trimmed by 5 bases and J by 4 bases, 8 bases remained unmatched. CDR3 sequence (DNA): TGTGCCAGCAGCTATGACAGGGGGGCGGGCACTGAAGCTTTCTTT. Translation gives CASSYDRGAGTEAFF.

The chain carries TRBV12-3 or TRBV12-4 and TRBJ1-1; D unresolved. This CDR3 has 11 residues. Trimming pared 6 bases from V and 14 bases from J, leaving 16 bases between. This CDR3 reads CASRLTGKGFF. For the CDR3, the DNA is TGTGCCAGCAGACTAACGGGGAAAGGGTTCTTT.

The CDR3 is CASGLGIGSSNQPQHF. The CDR3 DNA sequence: TGTGCTAGTGGTTTGGGTATAGGGAGTAGCAATCAGCCCCAGCATTTT. This chain links TRBV12-5 with TRBJ1-5; no clear D gene. V shed 1 base and J shed 0 bases, with 10 bases lying between them. CDR1 is LGHNT, CDR2 FRNRAP, per germline. The CDR3 sequence is 16 residues long.

V and J are TRBV5-1 and TRBJ2-1; 7 nucleotides match TRBD1. The CDR3 covers 15 residues. J gave up 5 bases and V 5 bases, and 10 bases lay outside the gene matches. Germline-derived CDR1 and CDR2 are SGHRS and YFSETQ. CDR3 region: CASSFVGDSHNEQFF. In DNA, the CDR3 is TGCGCCAGCAGTTTTGTCGGGGACAGCCACAATGAGCAGTTCTTC.

The V call is TRBV7-9, the J call TRBJ2-7; D gene ambiguous. Trimming removed 5 bases at V and 5 bases at J, with 7 bases between. CDR1 SEHNR and CDR2 FQNEAQ come from the germline V gene (reference sequence). This CDR3 is built from 11 residues. CDR3: CASSPHDEQYF. CDR3 in DNA: TGTGCCAGCAGCCCCCATGACGAGCAGTACTTC.

V is TRBV7-9 and J is TRBJ1-2; maybe TRBD1 (5 bases). Germline V gene sequence: CDR1 SEHNR, CDR2 FQNEAQ (reference sequence). The CDR3 is made up of 16 amino acids. With 5 bases removed from V and 4 bases from J, the gap between germline ends came to 20 bases. Here the CDR3 DNA reads TGTGCCAGCAGCCATAGCGGGAGTAGGGGAGCCTATGGCTACACCTTC. Translated: CASSHSGSRGAYGYTF.

The V and J genes are TRBV5-1 and TRBJ1-6, with TRBD1 matching 8 bases. The length of the CDR3 is 17 residues. Germline lookup yields CDR1 SGHRS and CDR2 YFSETQ. Trimming removed 4 bases from V and 9 bases from J; junction bases left unmatched: 15. The CDR3 loop is CASSPRMTGDRSSPLHF. For the CDR3, the DNA is TGCGCCAGCAGCCCTAGGATGACAGGGGATCGTAGTTCACCCCTCCACTTT.

This clone appeared a single time. The chain has TRBV7-3 and TRBJ1-1; D ambiguous. The CDR3 totals 13 residues. Germline CDR1 is SGHTA and CDR2 is FQGTGA. V was clipped by 5 bases and J by 1 base, with 8 bases between them. For the CDR3, the DNA is TGTGCCAGCAGCACCCAGCGGAACACTGAAGCTTTCTTT. Protein sequence: CASSTQRNTEAFF.

With regard to this clone: The sample carries other DNA sequences with the same CDR3. This chain links TRBV7-9 with TRBJ2-1; 8 nucleotides align to TRBD2. This CDR3 is built from 16 residues. Germline loops: CDR1 SEHNR, CDR2 FQNEAQ (reference sequence). V trimming: 0 bases; J trimming: 4 bases; junction bases outside the gene matches: 5. Written as DNA, the CDR3 is TGTGCCAGCAGCTTAGCGCTAGCGGGTTCATACAATGAGCAGTTCTTC. It encodes CASSLALAGSYNEQFF. Full variable domain (missing parts from reference TRBV7-9 and TRBJ2-1): DTGVSQNPRHKITKRGQNVTFRCDPISEHNRLYWYRQTLGQGPEFLTYFQNEAQLEKSRLLSDRFSAERPKGSFSTLEIQRTEQGDSAMYLCASSLALAGSYNEQFFGPGTRLTVL.

This chain joins TRBV3-1 (or the pseudogene TRBV3-2) and TRBJ1-2; 7 nucleotides agree with TRBD1. With V trimmed by 6 bases and J by 4 bases, 11 bases remained unmatched. Germline CDR1 and CDR2: LGHDT and YNNKEL (reference sequence). The CDR3 is made up of 15 amino acids. The CDR3 loop is CASSQPGTASYGYTF. The CDR3 DNA follows: TGTGCCAGCAGTCAACCCGGGACAGCGAGCTATGGCTACACCTTC.

The rearrangement joins TRBV27 to TRBJ2-2; D gene ambiguous. There are 12 residues in the CDR3. The V end lost 5 bases, the J end lost 4 bases, and 5 bases lay between the germline ends. The germline CDR1 and CDR2 sequences are MNHEY and SMNVEV (reference sequence). This chain's CDR3 is CASSLTTGELFF. In nucleotides, the CDR3 is TGTGCCAGCAGTCTAACCACCGGGGAGCTGTTTTTT.

V is TRBV6-5 and J is TRBJ2-3; D remains unclear. Germline values: CDR1 MNHEY, CDR2 SVGAGI. The CDR3 has 13 residues. V was trimmed by 6 bases and J by 0 bases, leaving 7 bases between them. The CDR3 protein is CASRAASTDTQYF. The DNA of the CDR3 is TGTGCCAGCAGGGCTGCGAGCACAGATACGCAGTATTTT.

The chain uses TRBV5-6 and TRBJ1-5, with TRBD1 as a possible D gene (6 bases). Germline assignment: CDR1 SGHDT and CDR2 YYEEEE. V lost 4 bases, J lost 7 bases, and 18 bases lay in between. The CDR3 totals 15 residues. CDR3 DNA: TGTGCCAGCAGCCCGTGGGGGGGGCGCGGACAGCCCCAGCATTTT. Protein: CASSPWGGRGQPQHF.

This chain joins TRBV19 and TRBJ2-2; weak D call: TRBD2 (6 bases). V was clipped by 6 bases and J by 1 base, with 12 bases between them. Germline assignment: CDR1 LNHDA and CDR2 SQIVND (reference sequence). CDR3 length: 15 residues. The DNA for the CDR3 is TGTGCCAGTAGCGCGGGACTCCGGAACACCGGGGAGCTGTTTTTT. Translating gives CASSAGLRNTGELFF.

This rearrangement joins TRBV29-1 to TRBJ1-1, with D possibly being TRBD1 (6 bases). The V end was cut by 8 bases, the J end by 2 bases, with 15 bases between. The CDR3 totals 13 residues. In germline, CDR1 is SQVTM, CDR2 ANQGSEA. The CDR3 loop reads CSSRGEGNTEAFF. In DNA, the CDR3 is TGCAGCTCAAGGGGGGAGGGAAACACTGAAGCTTTCTTT. The full variable domain, in which reference TRBV29-1 and TRBJ1-1 provide the parts outside the CDR3, is SAVISQKPSRDICQRGTSLTIQCQVDSQVTMMFWYRQQPGQSLTLIATANQGSEATYESGFVIDKFPISRPNLTFSTLTVSNMSPEDSSIYLCSSRGEGNTEAFFGQGTRLTVV.

The rearrangement uses TRBV5-6 and TRBJ2-3, with TRBD2 identical over 9 bases. CDR1 SGHDT and CDR2 YYEEEE come from the germline V gene. CDR3 length: 14 residues. V shed 2 bases and J 6 bases; nucleotides not matched to a gene: 4. CDR3 in DNA: TGTGCCAGCAGCTTTAGCGGGAGTCCGGATACGCAGTATTTT. Translating gives CASSFSGSPDTQYF.

This clone was detected once. J is TRBJ2-1 and V is TRBV29-1; D is perhaps TRBD2 (5 bases). This CDR3 region has 13 residues. V lost 7 bases, J lost 5 bases, and 15 bases lay in between. Germline CDR1 and CDR2: SQVTM and ANQGSEA. The CDR3 DNA reads as TGCAGCGCCCCGAGAGGGCCTAACAATGAGCAGTTCTTC. Its translation: CSAPRGPNNEQFF.

The chain carries TRBV7-9 and TRBJ2-7, with D possibly matching TRBD2 (5 bases). V was clipped by 6 bases and J by 4 bases, with 13 bases between them. This CDR3 spans 13 amino acids. Germline V lookup: CDR1 SEHNR, CDR2 FQNEAQ (reference sequence). The CDR3 DNA is TGTGCCAGCAGTTCCCCAGGAGGTTACGAGCAGTACTTC. This encodes CASSSPGGYEQYF. The full variable domain, in which reference TRBV7-9 and TRBJ2-7 provide the parts outside the CDR3, is DTGVSQNPRHKITKRGQNVTFRCDPISEHNRLYWYRQTLGQGPEFLTYFQNEAQLEKSRLLSDRFSAERPKGSFSTLEIQRTEQGDSAMYLCASSSPGGYEQYFGPGTRLTVT.

V is TRBV10-3 and J is TRBJ1-5; D is uncertain. The ends were cut back, 4 bases at V and 4 bases at J, with 14 bases in the middle. There are 15 residues in the CDR3. CDR1 ENHRY and CDR2 SYGVKD come from the germline V gene. CDR3 sequence (DNA): TGTGCCATCAGTGGGAGCGGTGAAAGTAATCAGCCCCAGCATTTT. Translation gives CAISGSGESNQPQHF.

J is TRBJ1-2 and V is TRBV5-4, with 7 bases matching TRBD1. The CDR3 covers 13 residues. Germline V gives CDR1 SGHNT, CDR2 YYREEE (reference sequence). J lost 8 bases, V lost 4 bases, and 8 bases had no gene match. The CDR3 spells CASSRDRVEGYTF. DNA of the CDR3: TGTGCCAGCAGCCGTGACAGGGTCGAGGGCTACACCTTC.

J is TRBJ2-1 and V is TRBV4-1; D is possibly TRBD2 (6 bases). V lost 0 bases and J lost 9, with 12 bases in between. The germline V gene encodes CDR1 MGHRA and CDR2 YSYEKL. This CDR3 contains 14 residues. The CDR3 sequence is CASSQDPGTPEQFF. In DNA, the CDR3 is TGCGCCAGCAGCCAAGACCCGGGGACTCCTGAGCAGTTCTTC.

This clone was detected only once. This chain uses TRBV18 with TRBJ1-4; 8 nucleotides align to TRBD1. The CDR3 is made up of 15 amino acids. J gave up 5 bases and V 4 bases, and 6 bases lay outside the gene matches. CDR1 is KGHSH, CDR2 LQKENI, per germline. The CDR3 region has the DNA TGTGCCAGCTCACAAGGACAGGGTGTAAATGAAAAACTGTTTTTT. It is translated as CASSQGQGVNEKLFF.

The V gene is TRBV10-3, the J gene TRBJ2-7; D ambiguous. The V end lost 2 bases, the J end lost 3 bases, and 11 bases lay between the germline ends. Looked up from germline, CDR1 is ENHRY and CDR2 is SYGVKD. The CDR3 runs 14 residues. The CDR3 bases are TGTGCCATCAGTGAGAAAGGGAATGACTACGAGCAGTACTTC. It codes for CAISEKGNDYEQYF.

The chain combines TRBV3-1 (or the pseudogene TRBV3-2) with TRBJ1-6; D is ambiguous. Germline CDR1 and CDR2: LGHDT and YNNKEL (reference sequence). This CDR3 spans 15 amino acids. V was cut by 5 bases and J by 2 bases, with 10 bases left in between. The CDR3 sequence: CASSSQLTYNSPLHF. The CDR3 DNA reads as TGTGCCAGCAGCTCGCAGCTAACCTATAATTCACCCCTCCACTTT.

The chain links TRBV28 to TRBJ2-2; no reliable D call. Germline assignment: CDR1 MDHEN and CDR2 SYDVKM. The CDR3 contains 12 residues. V lost 6 bases and J lost 5, with 7 bases in between. The CDR3 here is CASSRPTGELFF. The CDR3 DNA follows: TGTGCCAGCAGCCGTCCTACCGGGGAGCTGTTTTTT.

This sequence joins TRBV29-1 and TRBJ1-2, with TRBD1 matching over 8 bases. The CDR3 has 15 residues. V lost 4 bases to trimming and J lost 2 bases; unmatched junction nucleotides: 9. In germline, CDR1 is SQVTM, CDR2 ANQGSEA. CDR3 sequence: CSVGIGQGGNYGYTF. As DNA, the CDR3 is TGCAGCGTTGGAATCGGACAGGGTGGAAACTATGGCTACACCTTC.

This chain links TRBV5-6 with TRBJ2-7; the match to TRBD1 covers 7 bases. Germline CDR1 is SGHDT and CDR2 is YYEEEE. This CDR3 has 15 residues. Losses at the gene ends were 2 bases for V and 2 bases for J; bases not matched to a gene: 7. CDR3: CASSLSGQWTYEQYF. The CDR3 nucleotides are TGTGCCAGCAGCTTATCGGGACAGTGGACCTACGAGCAGTACTTC.